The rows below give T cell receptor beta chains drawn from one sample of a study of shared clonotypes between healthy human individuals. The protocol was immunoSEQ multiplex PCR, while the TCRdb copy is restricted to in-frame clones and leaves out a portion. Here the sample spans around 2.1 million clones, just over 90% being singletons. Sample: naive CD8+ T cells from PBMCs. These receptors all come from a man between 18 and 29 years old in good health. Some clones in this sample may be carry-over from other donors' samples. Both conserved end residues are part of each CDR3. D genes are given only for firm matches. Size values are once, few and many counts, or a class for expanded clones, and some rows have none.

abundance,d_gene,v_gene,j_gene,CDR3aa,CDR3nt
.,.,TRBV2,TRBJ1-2,CASSEGGRGNYGYTF,TGTGCCAGCAGTGAAGGCGGCAGGGGTAACTATGGCTACACCTTC
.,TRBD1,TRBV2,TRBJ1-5,CASSPDRGALPQHF,TGTGCCAGCAGCCCCGACAGGGGGGCTTTGCCCCAGCATTTT
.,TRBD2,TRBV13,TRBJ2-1,CASSLGSGLAGETAYNEQFF,TGTGCCAGCAGCTTAGGCAGCGGACTAGCGGGGGAAACTGCCTACAATGAGCAGTTCTTC
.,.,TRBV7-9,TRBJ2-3,CASSLERGTSTDTQYF,TGTGCCAGCAGCTTAGAACGGGGAACTAGCACAGATACGCAGTATTTT
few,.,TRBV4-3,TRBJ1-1,CASSQGWENTEAFF,TGCGCCAGCAGCCAGGGTTGGGAGAACACTGAAGCTTTCTTT
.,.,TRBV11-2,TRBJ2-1,CASLPGRGLYNEQFF,TGTGCCAGCCTCCCCGGGAGAGGCCTATACAATGAGCAGTTCTTC
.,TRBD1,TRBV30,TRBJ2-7,CAWSALGQGSDPRGYEQYF,TGTGCCTGGAGTGCTTTGGGACAGGGTAGCGATCCGCGCGGGTACGAGCAGTACTTC
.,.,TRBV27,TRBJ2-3,CASSLYRGATDTQYF,TGTGCCAGCAGTTTATATAGGGGGGCCACAGATACGCAGTATTTT
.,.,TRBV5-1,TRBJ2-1,CASSLELAGTVLAFSYNEQFF,TGCGCCAGCAGCTTGGAACTCGCGGGTACGGTCTTGGCGTTCTCCTACAATGAGCAGTTCTTC
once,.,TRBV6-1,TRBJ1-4,CASRASGDEKLFF,TGTGCCAGCCGGGCGTCGGGGGATGAAAAACTGTTTTTT
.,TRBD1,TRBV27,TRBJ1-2,CASSPGTGRLLFGYTF,TGTGCCAGCAGTCCAGGGACAGGAAGATTATTATTTGGCTACACCTTC